A single sample gave rise to the 10 T cell receptor beta chains below, sequenced in a study of T cell responses to AZD1222 COVID-19 vaccine. Data came from immunoSEQ multiplex PCR; TCRdb stores just in-frame clones and leaves some out. Found here are about 180,000 clones, around 90% of them singletons; the top ten hold roughly 4.3%. This specimen was peripheral blood, taken 28 days after the second dose of the MenACWY control vaccine. The receptors derive from an adult who received the MenACWY meningococcal vaccine as a control.

The chain carries TRBV19 and TRBJ2-7; a possible D gene is TRBD1 (7 bases). V gave up 10 bases and J gave up 2 bases, with 18 bases separating them. Germline CDR1 and CDR2: LNHDA and SQIVND (reference sequence). The CDR3 loop spans 14 amino acids. In DNA form, the CDR3 reads TGTGCCACTACCCCAGGGGGGTTAACCTACGAGCAGTACTTC. This sequence encodes CATTPGGLTYEQYF. The entire variable domain, with the rest obtained from reference TRBV19 and TRBJ2-7, is as follows: DGGITQSPKYLFRKEGQNVTLSCEQNLNHDAMYWYRQDPGQGLRLIYYSQIVNDFQKGDIAEGYSVSREKKESFPLTVTSAQKNPTAFYLCATTPGGLTYEQYFGPGTRLTVT.

The chain joins TRBV7-2 to TRBJ2-6; no clear D. Trimming shortened V by 0 bases and J by 0 bases, and 12 bases separated the two germline ends. CDR1 is SGHTA and CDR2 is FQGNSA in the germline V gene. The CDR3 has 18 residues. The CDR3 here is CASSLASLPDSGANVLTF. In DNA, the CDR3 is TGTGCCAGCAGCTTAGCGTCTCTTCCGGACTCTGGGGCCAACGTCCTGACTTTC.

The chain carries TRBV27 and TRBJ2-1; unclear D gene. Per germline, CDR1 MNHEY and CDR2 SMNVEV (reference sequence). V was shortened by 5 bases and J by 0 bases, with 11 bases between the two germline ends. CDR3 length equals 15 residues. This chain's CDR3 is CASSQSRSSYNEQFF. In nucleotides, the CDR3 is TGTGCCAGCAGTCAATCGAGAAGCTCCTACAATGAGCAGTTCTTC.

CDR3: CASSNWDRGSEQFF. DNA for the CDR3: TGTGCCAGCAGCAATTGGGACAGGGGCAGTGAGCAGTTCTTC. The V gene is TRBV6-5, the J gene TRBJ2-1; 10 bases align to TRBD1. The CDR3 is 14 residues long. Trimming removed 6 bases from V and 9 bases from J; junction bases left unmatched: 8. Germline lookup yields CDR1 MNHEY and CDR2 SVGAGI.

A few counts support this clone. This sequence joins TRBV5-4 and TRBJ2-7, with a possible D match to TRBD2 (5 bases). This CDR3 comprises 14 residues. V lost 4 bases to trimming and J lost 4 bases, with 15 bases between them. Germline V gene data show CDR1 as SGHNT and CDR2 as YYREEE (reference sequence). This CDR3 is CASSPLGESYEQYF. In DNA form, the CDR3 reads TGTGCCAGCAGCCCACTCGGGGAGAGTTACGAGCAGTACTTC.

This chain joins TRBV6-1 and TRBJ2-7, with D possibly matching TRBD1 (7 bases). The V and J ends lost 3 bases and 5 bases respectively, with 17 bases between them. CDR3 size: 15 residues. The germline V gene has CDR1 MNHNS and CDR2 SASEGT. In DNA form, the CDR3 reads TGTGCCAGCAGTGAGCTACAGGGGCCGGGGGACGAGCAGTACTTC. Its protein is CASSELQGPGDEQYF.

The chain uses TRBV30 and TRBJ1-2; 8 bases align to TRBD1. V lost 1 base and J lost 4; bases outside the gene matches: 14. The CDR3 has 17 amino acids. In germline, CDR1 is GTSNPN, CDR2 SVGIG (reference sequence). The CDR3 DNA follows: TGTGCCTGGAGTGGTGGAGACAGGGGTCGCGGGAGCTATGGCTACACCTTC. This translates into CAWSGGDRGRGSYGYTF.

The chain recombines TRBV4-2 with TRBJ2-1, with D possibly being TRBD1 (6 bases). The CDR3 has 19 amino acids. The V gene lost 0 bases and the J gene lost 0 bases, with 18 bases spanning the gap. Germline CDR1 and CDR2: LGHNA and YNFKEQ. CDR3 bases: TGTGCCAGCAGCCAAGAGGGTGGGGGCTTGGGCAGCTCCTACAATGAGCAGTTCTTC. This encodes CASSQEGGGLGSSYNEQFF.

The CDR3 loop reads CASAKGRHNSPLHF. In DNA form, the CDR3 reads TGTGCCAGTGCAAAGGGCAGACATAATTCACCCCTCCACTTT. The chain is built from TRBV19 and TRBJ1-6; D ambiguous. This CDR3 spans 14 amino acids. V lost 8 bases and J lost 5, with 13 bases in between. Germline loops: CDR1 LNHDA, CDR2 SQIVND (reference sequence).

This clone came up once. The chain is built from TRBV5-1 and TRBJ1-4, with D uncertain. Germline loops: CDR1 SGHRS, CDR2 YFSETQ. This CDR3 spans 16 amino acids. Trimming removed 4 bases at V and 8 bases at J, with 21 bases between. Here the CDR3 DNA reads TGCGCCAGCAGCCCCCTGGGCCAACCCCGAGGCGAAAAACTGTTTTTT. Amino acids: CASSPLGQPRGEKLFF.